This T cell receptor (beta chain) was documented in a study of cytomegalovirus exposure and HLA in healthy donors. Turning to the study itself: There were about 85 million unique TCRs (from HLA-typed donors) in an early data release.

Findings of the study overall: Sequencing probably produced one cluster of sequence variants that were highly shared. Some V segments could not be told apart, so they were left out, TRBV6-2 and TRBV6-3 among them.

As to this clone: Its specificity is not known.

Per the germline V gene, CDR1 is MGHRA and CDR2 is YSYEKL. CDR3 length: 16 residues. V lost 5 bases, J lost 3 bases, and 7 bases stayed unmatched. Healthy individuals who donated bone marrow served as the donors. With 60 Vbeta and 13 Jbeta primers, the PCR was carried out. Profiled with immunoSEQ multiplex PCR; TCRdb holds only in-frame clones, not every one. The table lists 55,000 to 75,000 clones. Material for sequencing was PBMCs. The rearrangement uses TRBV4-1 and TRBJ1-4; the match to TRBD1 covers 9 bases. The receptor was isolated from a male donor in good health and CMV-seronegative. The CDR3 sequence is CASSKKQGAANEKLFF. CDR3 nucleotide sequence: TGCGCCAGCAGCAAAAAACAGGGGGCGGCTAATGAAAAACTGTTTTTT.